This T cell receptor (beta chain) was captured in a study of naive and memory T cell subsets. This CDR3 is built from 15 residues. Germline assignment: CDR1 SGDLS and CDR2 YYNGEE. V was shortened by 0 bases and J by 2 bases, with 11 bases between the two germline ends. This clonotype was counted only a few times. Both TRBC1 and TRBC2 were covered by a beta constant-region primer of two equimolar oligonucleotides. Ligated cDNA was amplified by four rounds of PCR with nested alpha and beta constant-region primers and SP2. TCRdb passed the UMI-ligation and nested PCR reads through MiXCR, listing each CDR3 protein once. The data contain roughly 98,000 distinct CDR3 sequences, approximately 6.5% of them singletons.

This sequence originates from a human donor in good health. The genes are TRBV9 and TRBJ1-2; D is uncertain. Sequencing was done on a sample of central memory CD4+ T cells from blood. CDR3 nucleotide sequence: TGTGCCAGCAGCGTAGGGGGAGTAGAAAACTATGGCTACACCTTC. Amino acid sequence: CASSVGGVENYGYTF.